This T cell receptor (beta chain) was profiled in a study of OX40 agonist ivuxolimab in advanced cancers. By share of the sample, this clone is medium-sized (0.01 to 0.1%). Sequencing was performed with immunoSEQ multiplex PCR; in TCRdb, only in-frame clones are kept and a portion is missing. The top ten hold 2% of the sample, which has approximately 51,000 clones, around 73% seen once. V dropped 6 bases and J dropped 2; count of bases not matched to a gene: 5. Germline V gene data show CDR1 as MDHEN and CDR2 as SYDVKM. This CDR3 spans 16 amino acids. This clonotype was obtained from an adult with an advanced solid tumor such as melanoma, head and neck, liver or kidney cancer. V gene TRBV28 combines with J gene TRBJ2-3, with 13 bases that match TRBD2. Here the sequenced sample was CD4+ or CD8+ T cells sorted from blood, taken in a trial of the OX40 agonist ivuxolimab. CDR3 protein: CASRGGLAGPTDTQYF. The CDR3 DNA reads as TGTGCCAGCAGGGGGGGACTAGCGGGGCCCACAGATACGCAGTATTTT.